These T cell receptor beta chains were read from a single sample in a study of regulatory T cells in long-lasting Graves disease. TCRdb redid the calling of the multiplex PCR reads with MiXCR, one entry per CDR3 protein. The sample holds approximately 290,000 distinct CDR3 sequences, 20% to 25% seen once. The sequencing used peripheral blood mononuclear cells (PBMCs), collected when the disease was refractory, from a patient treated with antithyroid drugs. The origin of the receptors is a female donor with Graves disease. Both conserved end residues are part of each CDR3. The order of the fields is V gene, D gene, J gene, CDR3 length, clone size, CDR3 DNA, CDR3 protein. A D gene is named only where the DNA matches it firmly. Only some rows state a clone size, as once, few, many or a class for expanded clones.

>TRBV4-3|TRBD1|TRBJ2-7|14|.
TGCGCCAGCAGCCGAGGACAGGGGCGGTACGAGCAGTACTTC
CASSRGQGRYEQYF
>TRBV27|.|TRBJ2-7|12|many
TGTGCCAGCAGTGGTTCCCCCTACGAGCAGTACTTC
CASSGSPYEQYF
>TRBV27|.|TRBJ2-3|14|.
TGTGCCAGCAGTTTTTCCCGAGGGGGGGATACGCAGTATTTT
CASSFSRGGDTQYF
>TRBV11-3|.|TRBJ2-2|15|many
TGTGCCAGCAGCTCAGCCGCTCAGGGCACCGGGGAGCTGTTTTTT
CASSSAAQGTGELFF
>TRBV5-1|.|TRBJ2-1|13|once
TGCGCCAGCAGCTTGGAGGGCAGGAATGAGCAGTTCTTC
CASSLEGRNEQFF
>TRBV30|.|TRBJ2-7|13|.
TGTGCCTGGAGTGACTCAGGGGTCCACGAGCAGTACTTC
CAWSDSGVHEQYF
>TRBV29-1|TRBD2|TRBJ2-5|19|many
TGCAGCGTGGAAACAGGGGAACTAGCGGGAGAGTTGGTAGGAGAGACCCAGTACTTC
CSVETGELAGELVGETQYF
>TRBV30|.|TRBJ1-5|13|.
TGTGCCTGGAGAAGGCCCCGCAATCAGCCCCAGCATTTT
CAWRRPRNQPQHF
>TRBV6-1|TRBD2|TRBJ2-3|15|.
TGCGCCAGCAGTGAGAGACTAGCGGGATATGGTACGCAGTATTTT
CASSERLAGYGTQYF
>TRBV28|TRBD1|TRBJ1-6|15|many
TGTGCCAGCAGTTTAGCGGACAGGGCTAATTCACCCCTCCACTTT
CASSLADRANSPLHF
>TRBV19|TRBD1|TRBJ1-2|15|.
TGTGCCAGTAGTATGGGACAGGGCGTGAACTATGGCTACACCTTC
CASSMGQGVNYGYTF
>TRBV28|TRBD1|TRBJ2-3|15|.
TGTGCCAGCAGTTTTCCGGACAGGGATTTAGATACGCAGTATTTT
CASSFPDRDLDTQYF
>TRBV28|.|TRBJ1-6|15|many
TGTGCCAGCAGCCCCCCAGGGACACAAAATTCACCCCTCCACTTT
CASSPPGTQNSPLHF
>TRBV20-1|.|TRBJ2-7|13|.
TGCAGTGCTAACCGGGACCCGCCCTACGAGCAGTACTTC
CSANRDPPYEQYF
>TRBV11-2|TRBD2|TRBJ2-4|17|many
TGTGCCAGCAGCTTAGTCTTGGCGGGAGGGCTCGAAAACATTCAGTACTTC
CASSLVLAGGLENIQYF
>TRBV6-5|.|TRBJ2-1|15|.
TGTGCCAGCAGTTACCGGGGGAGCTCCTACAATGAGCAGTTCTTC
CASSYRGSSYNEQFF
>TRBV4-1|TRBD1|TRBJ1-5|16|.
TGCGCCAGCAGCCAATTGACAGGGGTAGGCAATCAGCCCCGGCATTTT
CASSQLTGVGNQPRHF
>TRBV30|.|TRBJ2-7|13|few
TGTGCCTGGAGCGCTGGGGTACCCGGCGAGCAGTACTTC
CAWSAGVPGEQYF
>TRBV27|.|TRBJ2-7|12|.
TGTGCCAGCCCCCCGACGGCCTACGAGCAGTACTTC
CASPPTAYEQYF
>TRBV5-8|.|TRBJ2-7|15|few
TGTGCCAGCAGCTTTGAGGGGAAGGGCCCCTACGAGCAGTACTTC
CASSFEGKGPYEQYF
>TRBV19|TRBD1|TRBJ1-4|16|once
TGTGCCAGTAGTAGCGCCTTGGGACAGGGAAATGAAAAACTGGTTTTT
CASSSALGQGNEKLVF
>TRBV4-2|.|TRBJ2-2|14|few
TGTGCCAGCGGCTTCGAAAAAAACACCGGGGAGCTGTTTTTT
CASGFEKNTGELFF
>TRBV6-1|TRBD1|TRBJ2-5|15|many
TGTGCCAGCAGTGCTGGGACAGGGGTCGCAGAGACCCAGTACTTC
CASSAGTGVAETQYF
>TRBV10-3|.|TRBJ1-2|16|many
TGTGCCATCAGCGAGCACGGACGGGGAGAGAACTATGGCTACACCTTC
CAISEHGRGENYGYTF
>TRBV7-6|.|TRBJ2-7|12|.
TGTGCCAGCAGCCACGTAGACACCGAGCAGTACTTC
CASSHVDTEQYF
>TRBV20-1|.|TRBJ2-5|13|few
TGCAGTGCTATAAAACTAGAAGAAGAGACCCAGTACTTC
CSAIKLEEETQYF
>TRBV27|.|TRBJ2-6|16|many
TGTGCCAGCAGATCCCGGGGCAGCTCTGGGGCCAACGTCCTGACTTTC
CASRSRGSSGANVLTF
>TRBV6-2/TRBV6-3|TRBD1|TRBJ2-6|18|.
TGTGCCAGCAGGGACCTAGGGACAGGGGTACTAGGGGCCAACGTCCTGACTTTC
CASRDLGTGVLGANVLTF
>TRBV7-3|.|TRBJ1-6|14|few
TGTGCCAGCAGCTTCCCGGGGGGGGGTTCACCCCTCCACTTT
CASSFPGGGSPLHF
>TRBV12-3/TRBV12-4|TRBD1|TRBJ2-7|15|many
TGTGCCAGCAGTTTTTTCGGGACAGATTCCTACGAGCAGTACTTC
CASSFFGTDSYEQYF
>TRBV27|.|TRBJ1-2|14|many
TGTGCCAGCAGTTTAGGAGCCCGGGGCTATGGCTACACCTTC
CASSLGARGYGYTF
>TRBV18|.|TRBJ2-1|15|few
TGTGCCAGCTCACCATCAGCGGAGACGGGGCGTGAGCAGTTCTTC
CASSPSAETGREQFF
>TRBV10-2|TRBD2|TRBJ2-7|15|few
TGCGCCAGCAGTGAATTAGCGGGAGACCACCGCGAGCAGTACTTC
CASSELAGDHREQYF
>TRBV27|.|TRBJ2-7|13|many
TGTGCCAGCAGTCGACAGGTACCCTACGAGCAGTACTTC
CASSRQVPYEQYF
>TRBV30|.|TRBJ2-7|14|.
TGTGCCTGGAGTAAACCGACAGGTAGCTACGAGCAGTACTTC
CAWSKPTGSYEQYF
>TRBV28|.|TRBJ1-3|14|.
TGTGCCAGCAGTTTTTCACAGTTAGGAAACACCATATATTTT
CASSFSQLGNTIYF
>TRBV28|.|TRBJ2-7|12|many
TGTGCCAGCAGGTTACAGGGCAACGAGCAGTACTTC
CASRLQGNEQYF
>TRBV7-2|.|TRBJ2-7|14|.
TGTGCCAGCAGCTTAGCGAGCAGGGCCTACGAGCAGTACTTC
CASSLASRAYEQYF
>TRBV20-1|.|TRBJ2-5|11|.
TGCAGTGCTAGTACTGAGGAGACCCAGTACTTC
CSASTEETQYF
>TRBV2|.|TRBJ2-7|15|many
TGTGCCAGCAGTGAAATTAATCATGGGGGGAGCGAGCAGTACTTC
CASSEINHGGSEQYF
>TRBV5-1|.|TRBJ1-1|15|.
TGCGCCAGCAGCTGGGGACGGGACGCCAACACTGAAGCTTTCTTT
CASSWGRDANTEAFF
>TRBV30|.|TRBJ2-7|13|.
TGTGCCTGGAACAGGGACGTCTCCTACGAGCAGTACTTC
CAWNRDVSYEQYF
>TRBV11-3|TRBD1|TRBJ2-7|15|.
TGTGCCAGCAGCTTAAAATGCAGGGGGCTCTTCGAGCAGTACTTC
CASSLKCRGLFEQYF
>TRBV6-2/TRBV6-3|.|TRBJ1-1|19|many
TGTGCCAGCAGTTACTCGCCTCCAACAGCTCCGGAGGGGAACACTGAAGCTTTCTTT
CASSYSPPTAPEGNTEAFF
>TRBV6-2/TRBV6-3|.|TRBJ1-1|10|many
TGTGCCAGCGGTTGGCCCGAAGCTTTCTTT
CASGWPEAFF
>TRBV12-3/TRBV12-4|TRBD1|TRBJ2-2|14|few
TGTGCCAGCAGGCCGGGACAGGGGACCGGGGAGCTGTTTTTT
CASRPGQGTGELFF
>TRBV10-2|TRBD1|TRBJ1-1|13|few
TGCGCCAGCCAACAGGGGATGAACACTGAAGCTTTCTTT
CASQQGMNTEAFF
>TRBV14|TRBD1|TRBJ2-7|15|.
TGTGCCAGCAGCCGATGGGGACAGTACTCCTACGAGCAGTACTTC
CASSRWGQYSYEQYF
>TRBV30|.|TRBJ2-2|14|.
TGTGCCTGGAGTGTGGGAGGAACCACCGGGGAGCTGTTTTTT
CAWSVGGTTGELFF
>TRBV29-1|TRBD1|TRBJ1-1|14|few
TGCAGCGGTGGGGGGGACAGGGGGCATAATGAAGCTTTCTTT
CSGGGDRGHNEAFF
>TRBV6-1|TRBD1|TRBJ1-5|14|.
TGTGCCAGCACCAAAGGGGGCAGGGGACAGCCCCAGCATTTT
CASTKGGRGQPQHF
>TRBV11-2|.|TRBJ1-2|15|many
TGTGCCAGCAGCTTAGGCCCGGGACAAGGCTATGGCTACACCTTC
CASSLGPGQGYGYTF
>TRBV6-4|.|TRBJ1-5|13|.
TGTGCCAGCAGTGACGGGGTCAATCAGCCCCAGCATTTT
CASSDGVNQPQHF
>TRBV6-5|.|TRBJ2-7|16|many
TGTGCCAGCAGTTACTCGATTGTTAGGAGCTCCTACGAGCAGTACTTC
CASSYSIVRSSYEQYF
>TRBV30|.|TRBJ2-5|12|many
TGTGCCTGGGGATTACAGACAGAGACCCAGTACTTC
CAWGLQTETQYF
>TRBV20-1|.|TRBJ2-7|13|many
TGCAGTGCTGGCTTAGGGAGCTCCTACGAGCAGTACTTC
CSAGLGSSYEQYF
>TRBV7-8|TRBD2|TRBJ2-7|15|many
TGTGCCAGCAGCCTTCCTGGGACTAGCACCCGGGAGCAGTACTTC
CASSLPGTSTREQYF
>TRBV7-9|TRBD1|TRBJ2-5|16|few
TGTGCCAGCAGCTTCGCCTGGACAGGGCCCCAAGAGACCCAGTACTTC
CASSFAWTGPQETQYF